Shown below are 29 T cell receptor beta chains from a single sample sequenced in a study of blood T cell repertoires in COVID-19. Some clones are missing from TCRdb's copy, which holds only in-frame ones; the method was immunoSEQ multiplex PCR. The repertoire holds roughly 100,000 clones, around 88% seen once, with about 3% in the top ten. The sequenced sample was peripheral blood. All receptors come from a human donor in a cohort sampled during active COVID-19.

This clone was seen a single time. This chain's CDR3 is CASTTGWGGANYGYTF. CDR3 sequence (DNA): TGCGCCAGCACAACGGGTTGGGGGGGAGCTAACTATGGCTACACCTTC. The chain links TRBV5-1 to TRBJ1-2; D is possibly TRBD1 (5 bases). This CDR3 is built from 16 residues. Germline loops: CDR1 SGHRS, CDR2 YFSETQ. Trimming removed 6 bases from V and 0 bases from J, with 18 bases in between.

This chain uses TRBV7-2 with TRBJ2-7, with 7 bases fitting TRBD1. This CDR3 is 16 amino acids long. Germline lookup yields CDR1 SGHTA and CDR2 FQGNSA. With 2 bases clipped from V and 3 bases from J, the junction kept 10 bases outside the gene matches. CDR3 in DNA: TGTGCCAGCAGCTTATCCCCAGCAGGGGGAGTCTACGAGCAGTACTTC. Its protein product is CASSLSPAGGVYEQYF.

V and J are TRBV6-2 or TRBV6-3 and TRBJ2-3; no reliable D call. Germline CDR1 is MNHEY and CDR2 is SVGEGT. Trimming took 6 bases from V and 5 from J, leaving 12 bases between them. The CDR3 is made up of 13 amino acids. CDR3 nucleotide sequence: TGTGCCAGCAGCCCTCCGGTGGTAGATACGCAGTATTTT. Translated: CASSPPVVDTQYF.

V is TRBV11-2 and J is TRBJ1-4; D call uncertain. The CDR3 length is 14 residues. Germline CDR1 is SGHAT and CDR2 is FQNNGV. The germline V and J ends were trimmed by 5 bases and 3 bases, with 10 bases remaining between them. This CDR3 is CASSRDRANEKLFF. CDR3 in DNA: TGTGCCAGCAGCCGTGATCGGGCTAATGAAAAACTGTTTTTT.

V usage is TRBV6-1 and J usage is TRBJ1-5; 7 nucleotides align to TRBD1. After removal of 5 bases from V and 0 bases from J, the junction contained 4 bases not matched to a gene. CDR1 MNHNS and CDR2 SASEGT come from the germline V gene. The CDR3 contains 15 residues. The CDR3 DNA reads as TGTGCCAGCAGTACTAACAGGGGTAGCAATCAGCCCCAGCATTTT. Its translation is CASSTNRGSNQPQHF.

This chain connects TRBV5-6 to TRBJ1-4; no reliable D call. Trimming left V 4 bases short and J 0 bases short, with 7 bases between. This CDR3 contains 14 residues. Germline assignment: CDR1 SGHDT and CDR2 YYEEEE. In DNA form, the CDR3 reads TGTGCCAGCAGCCTCACGGCAACTAATGAAAAACTGTTTTTT. This translates into CASSLTATNEKLFF.

This chain uses TRBV11-2 with TRBJ1-1, with TRBD1 identical over 7 bases. Germline-derived CDR1 and CDR2 are SGHAT and FQNNGV. V shed 4 bases and J 3 bases; nucleotides not matched to a gene: 8. This CDR3 is 15 amino acids long. For the CDR3, the DNA is TGTGCCAGCAGCTCACCGAGGGGGCCCTACACTGAAGCTTTCTTT. Protein product: CASSSPRGPYTEAFF.

In this sample, this clone turned up a few times. V and J are TRBV19 and TRBJ1-2, with 9 bases lining up with TRBD1. V gave up 7 bases and J gave up 0 bases; unmatched junction bases: 9. CDR3 length: 16 amino acids. Germline V lookup: CDR1 LNHDA, CDR2 SQIVND (reference sequence). CDR3 DNA: TGTGCCAGTACCGATCGGACAGGGGTAGCTAACTATGGCTACACCTTC. Translated: CASTDRTGVANYGYTF.

This chain connects TRBV11-3 to TRBJ2-4; 11 bases match TRBD2. This CDR3 has 20 amino acids. CDR1 and CDR2 from the germline V gene are SGHNT and YENEEA. V shed 0 bases and J 0 bases; nucleotides not matched to a gene: 10. The CDR3 loop reads CASSLDSLAGGALAKNIQYF. The CDR3 region has the DNA TGTGCCAGCAGCTTAGATAGCCTAGCGGGAGGCGCTTTAGCCAAAAACATTCAGTACTTC.

The chain combines TRBV10-3 with TRBJ1-4, with no clear D. The ends were cut back, 3 bases at V and 8 bases at J, with 7 bases in the middle. Germline V gene lookup returns CDR1 ENHRY and CDR2 SYGVKD. The CDR3 extends over 12 amino acids. CDR3 in amino acids: CAISEQQEKLFF. Written as DNA, the CDR3 is TGTGCCATCAGTGAACAACAAGAAAAACTGTTTTTT.

The rearrangement links TRBV9 to TRBJ2-5; 12 positions agree with TRBD2. In germline, CDR1 is SGDLS, CDR2 YYNGEE. The CDR3 spans 16 residues. V trimming: 4 bases; J trimming: 1 base; junction bases outside the gene matches: 5. This CDR3 reads CASSSGLAGFQETQYF. The CDR3 DNA reads as TGTGCCAGCAGCTCCGGACTAGCGGGGTTCCAAGAGACCCAGTACTTC. The full variable domain, its missing parts supplied by reference TRBV9 and TRBJ2-5, is DSGVTQTPKHLITATGQRVTLRCSPRSGDLSVYWYQQSLDQGLQFLIQYYNGEERAKGNILERFSAQQFPDLHSELNLSSLELGDSALYFCASSSGLAGFQETQYFGPGTRLLVL.

The chain couples TRBV2 to TRBJ2-1; TRBD2 agrees at 7 bases. In germline, CDR1 is SNHLY, CDR2 FYNNEI. CDR3 length: 15 amino acids. Trimming removed 8 bases from V and 0 bases from J; junction bases left unmatched: 7. The CDR3 loop reads CASSLTGGSYNEQFF. The CDR3 DNA reads as TGTGCCAGCTCCCTAACGGGGGGCTCCTACAATGAGCAGTTCTTC.

This clone was counted only a few times. The chain carries TRBV30 and TRBJ1-6; D remains ambiguous. Trimming took off 3 bases at V and 11 bases at J, with 14 bases between the two ends. The CDR3 is made up of 13 amino acids. Looked up from germline, CDR1 is GTSNPN and CDR2 is SVGIG (reference sequence). CDR3 sequence reads: CAWSPSAVTPLHF. CDR3 nucleotide sequence: TGTGCCTGGAGCCCAAGCGCAGTTACACCCCTCCACTTT.

V gene TRBV30 combines with J gene TRBJ2-7, with 9 nucleotides matching TRBD2. V trimming: 0 bases; J trimming: 0 bases; junction bases outside the gene matches: 3. The CDR3 is 15 amino acids. CDR1 GTSNPN and CDR2 SVGIG come from the germline V gene (reference sequence). The CDR3 DNA reads as TGTGCCTGGAGTGTCCTAGCGGGGCCCTCCTACGAGCAGTACTTC. Residues: CAWSVLAGPSYEQYF.

The chain combines TRBV7-9 with TRBJ2-1; TRBD1 matches at 9 bases. The ends lost 4 bases at V and 4 bases at J; junction bases unmatched: 5. Germline CDR1 reads SEHNR; CDR2 reads FQNEAQ (reference sequence). This CDR3 spans 15 amino acids. CDR3 in amino acids: CASSWGQGPYNEQFF. The DNA of the CDR3 is TGTGCCAGCAGCTGGGGACAGGGTCCATACAATGAGCAGTTCTTC.

The CDR3: CASSYGLAGVRETQYF. The CDR3, as DNA: TGTGCCAGCAGTTACGGGCTAGCGGGAGTTCGAGAGACCCAGTACTTC. The chain combines TRBV6-2 or TRBV6-3 with TRBJ2-5; 10 bases map to TRBD2. Germline V lookup: CDR1 MNHEY, CDR2 SVGEGT. V was pared by 2 bases and J by 4 bases, with 7 bases of the junction left unmatched. The CDR3 contains 16 residues.

V usage is TRBV27 and J usage is TRBJ2-5, with a possible D match to TRBD1 (5 bases). The V gene's germline CDR1 is MNHEY and CDR2 SMNVEV (reference sequence). Trimming cost V 5 bases and J 5 bases, with 18 bases left between them. The CDR3 is 15 amino acids. CDR3 amino acids: CASSQGSNPRETQYF. As DNA, the CDR3 is TGTGCCAGCAGTCAGGGATCAAATCCCAGGGAGACCCAGTACTTC.

The gene calls are TRBV6-1 and TRBJ1-3, with a possible D match to TRBD1 (5 bases). CDR1 is MNHNS and CDR2 is SASEGT in the germline V gene. Trimming stripped 1 base from V and 1 base from J, with 8 bases between. CDR3 length: 15 residues. In DNA form, the CDR3 reads TGTGCCAGCAGTGAAGTAGGGGTATCTGGAAACACCATATATTTT. Its protein is CASSEVGVSGNTIYF.

V usage is TRBV6-2 or TRBV6-3 and J usage is TRBJ2-7; TRBD1 agrees at 10 bases. With 6 bases clipped from V and 3 bases from J, the junction kept 5 bases outside the gene matches. CDR1 and CDR2 from the germline V gene are MNHEY and SVGEGT. This CDR3 has 14 amino acids. This CDR3 is CASSWTGGRYEQYF. In DNA, the CDR3 is TGTGCCAGCAGCTGGACAGGGGGTCGCTACGAGCAGTACTTC.

This CDR3 reads CASNFYRAGDTDTQYF. The CDR3 nucleotides read TGTGCCAGCAATTTTTACCGAGCGGGAGACACAGATACGCAGTATTTT. The chain joins TRBV19 to TRBJ2-3, with 8 bases aligning to TRBD2. Germline assignment: CDR1 LNHDA and CDR2 SQIVND (reference sequence). The CDR3 loop spans 16 amino acids. V shed 9 bases, J shed 2 bases, and the junction held 13 bases outside the gene matches.

This clone appeared once. The genes are TRBV2 and TRBJ1-5; 10 bases are shared with TRBD1. Germline V gives CDR1 SNHLY, CDR2 FYNNEI. There are 14 residues in the CDR3. The ends lost 7 bases at V and 6 bases at J; junction bases unmatched: 6. In DNA form, the CDR3 reads TGTGCCAGCAAAGGGACAGGGGACATTCAGCCCCAGCATTTT. Translated, it gives CASKGTGDIQPQHF.

This rearrangement joins TRBV6-5 to TRBJ1-1; D may be TRBD1 (6 bases). Deletions cut 6 bases from V and 4 bases from J, with 18 bases between. Germline values: CDR1 MNHEY, CDR2 SVGAGI. The length of the CDR3 is 15 residues. In DNA, the CDR3 is TGTGCCAGCAGCCTCCAGGGGACAAGCGGCACTGAAGCTTTCTTT. It codes for CASSLQGTSGTEAFF.

This rearrangement joins TRBV2 to TRBJ2-3; TRBD1 agrees at 8 bases. CDR3 length: 15 residues. With V trimmed by 1 base and J by 2 bases, 2 bases remained unmatched. CDR1 and CDR2 (germline): SNHLY, FYNNEI. CDR3 protein: CASSEGTGPTDTQYF. CDR3 nucleotides: TGTGCCAGCAGTGAAGGGACAGGGCCCACAGATACGCAGTATTTT.

The CDR3 is CASEGAPGNTIYF. The CDR3 DNA reads TGTGCCAGTGAGGGGGCCCCTGGAAACACCATATATTTT. J is TRBJ1-3 and V is TRBV28, with 7 positions matching TRBD1. CDR3 size: 13 residues. V dropped 9 bases and J dropped 2; count of bases not matched to a gene: 4. Germline V gene sequence: CDR1 MDHEN, CDR2 SYDVKM.

The rearrangement uses TRBV6-2 or TRBV6-3 and TRBJ2-3, with D unclear. Germline V lookup: CDR1 MNHEY, CDR2 SVGEGT. With 0 bases removed from V and 5 bases from J, the gap between germline ends came to 9 bases. CDR3 size: 14 residues. In DNA, the CDR3 is TGTGCCAGCAGTTACTCGCCCCCGGTAGATACGCAGTATTTT. It yields the protein CASSYSPPVDTQYF.

The chain recombines TRBV5-1 with TRBJ2-7; D perhaps matches TRBD2 (6 bases). V was cut by 0 bases and J by 1 base, with 14 bases left in between. In germline, CDR1 is SGHRS, CDR2 YFSETQ. There are 16 residues in the CDR3. CDR3 in amino acids: CASSLATAGPSYEQYF. The CDR3 region has the DNA TGCGCCAGCAGCTTGGCCACGGCGGGGCCTTCCTACGAGCAGTACTTC.

This clone was counted a few times. This rearrangement joins TRBV15 to TRBJ2-7; 9 bases fit TRBD1. The CDR3 runs to 15 residues. Germline loops: CDR1 LNHNV, CDR2 YYDKDF (reference sequence). The ends lost 2 bases at V and 1 base at J; junction bases unmatched: 3. The CDR3 is CATSRPGTGSYEQYF. The CDR3 coding sequence is TGTGCCACCAGCAGACCCGGGACAGGGTCCTACGAGCAGTACTTC.

The chain joins TRBV6-6 to TRBJ1-2; D is unresolved. The CDR3 runs to 15 residues. V was trimmed by 3 bases and J by 6 bases, leaving 17 bases between them. The V gene's germline CDR1 is MNHNY and CDR2 SVGAGI (reference sequence). This CDR3 is CASSYLGRGYNGYTF. In DNA, the CDR3 is TGTGCCAGCAGTTATCTCGGGAGAGGCTACAATGGCTACACCTTC.

The CDR3 bases are TGTGCCACCCGTAGCGGATCCTACGAGCAGTACTTC. This sequence encodes CATRSGSYEQYF. The chain has TRBV6-6 and TRBJ2-7, with a possible D match to TRBD2 (6 bases). The germline CDR1 and CDR2 sequences are MNHNY and SVGAGI (reference sequence). This CDR3 is built from 12 residues. Trimming cost V 10 bases and J 1 base, with 11 bases left between them.